This T cell receptor beta chain derives from a study of blood T cell repertoires in COVID-19. The protocol was immunoSEQ multiplex PCR, while the TCRdb copy is restricted to in-frame clones and leaves out a portion. The table has 180,000 or so clones, roughly 84% seen once; the top ten hold 4.5% to 5%. The germline V gene encodes CDR1 MNHNY and CDR2 SVGAGI (reference sequence). V lost 5 bases to trimming and J lost 0 bases, with 17 bases between them. The CDR3 totals 17 residues. Material: peripheral blood. The V call is TRBV6-6, the J call TRBJ1-5; D may be TRBD1 (5 bases). The TCR originated in a woman of 80 years or more with acute or convalescent COVID-19. CDR3 protein: CASSPPGTPYSNQPQHF. As DNA, the CDR3 is TGTGCCAGCAGTCCCCCGGGGACTCCGTATAGCAATCAGCCCCAGCATTTT.